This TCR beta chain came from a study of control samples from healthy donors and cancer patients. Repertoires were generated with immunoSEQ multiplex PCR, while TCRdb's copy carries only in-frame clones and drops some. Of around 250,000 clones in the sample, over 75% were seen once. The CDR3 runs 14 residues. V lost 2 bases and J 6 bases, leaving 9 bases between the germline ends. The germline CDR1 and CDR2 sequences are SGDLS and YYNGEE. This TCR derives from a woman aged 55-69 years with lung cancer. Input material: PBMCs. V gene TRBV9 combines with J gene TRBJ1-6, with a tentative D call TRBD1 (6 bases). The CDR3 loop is CASSVRDINSPLHF. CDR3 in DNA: TGTGCCAGCAGCGTCCGGGACATTAATTCACCCCTCCACTTT.